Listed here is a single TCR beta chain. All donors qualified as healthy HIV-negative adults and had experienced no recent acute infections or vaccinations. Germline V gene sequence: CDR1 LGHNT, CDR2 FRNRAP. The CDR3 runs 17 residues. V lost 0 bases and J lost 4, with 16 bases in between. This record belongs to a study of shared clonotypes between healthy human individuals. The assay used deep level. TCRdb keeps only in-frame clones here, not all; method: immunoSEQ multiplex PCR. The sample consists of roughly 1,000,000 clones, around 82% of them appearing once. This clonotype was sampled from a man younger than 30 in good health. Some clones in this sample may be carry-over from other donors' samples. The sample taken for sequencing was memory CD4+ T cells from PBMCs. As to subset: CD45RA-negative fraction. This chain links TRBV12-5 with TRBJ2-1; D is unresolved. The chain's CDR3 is CASGLVLGGGAYNEQFF. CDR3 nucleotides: TGTGCTAGTGGTTTGGTCTTAGGTGGCGGCGCTTACAATGAGCAGTTCTTC.